This T cell receptor (beta chain) originates from a study of CD8 T cells in Susac syndrome. TCR beta from blood CD8+ and CD4+ T cells was sequenced. Reverse transcription of about 0.45 to 1 ug RNA was performed with random hexamers. Via MiXCR, TCRdb re-called the immunoSEQ multiplex PCR reads, giving one row per CDR3 protein. Here the sample spans under 250,000 distinct CDR3 sequences, around 93% being singletons. This clonotype has more than one count but fewer than ten. The CDR3 has 13 residues. Germline lookup yields CDR1 MGHRA and CDR2 YSYEKL. V lost 2 bases and J 3 bases, leaving 6 bases between the germline ends.

The TCR was taken from a human donor with multiple sclerosis. This chain links TRBV4-1 with TRBJ2-3, with D possibly TRBD1 on 5 matching bases. Sequencing was done on a sample of CD4+ T cells from PBMCs. CDR3 DNA sequence: TGCGCCAGCAGCCAATCAGGGACAGATACGCAGTATTTT. This sequence encodes CASSQSGTDTQYF.